These T cell receptor beta chains were read from a single sample in a study of shared clonotypes between healthy human individuals. Measured with immunoSEQ multiplex PCR; TCRdb has only the in-frame clones, and not every one. This sample has some 490,000 clones, with roughly 80% found just once. Sequencing was performed on PBMCs. The receptors stem from a woman between 35 and 50 years old in good health. Some clones in this sample may be carry-over from other donors' samples. Both conserved end residues are trimmed from each CDR3. Fields, in order: CDR3 length, J gene, V gene, CDR3 protein.

11 | - | TRBV29-1 | SVEVSGTYEQY
13 | TRBJ1-2 | TRBV9 | ASSVVDGQGAGYT
11 | TRBJ1-5 | TRBV28 | ASSFPGHQPQH
13 | TRBJ2-3 | TRBV9 | ASSDGRAVGDTQY
14 | TRBJ2-7 | TRBV7-3 | ASSVSGANGTYEQY
14 | TRBJ2-3 | TRBV27 | ASRGPGPLNTDTQY
12 | TRBJ2-7 | TRBV11-2 | ASSLADSTYEQY
12 | TRBJ2-1 | TRBV7-9 | ASSSAGAGNEQF
12 | TRBJ2-7 | TRBV29-1 | SAFSGSSSYEQY
13 | TRBJ2-2 | TRBV5-1 | ASSFRTGFPGELF
14 | TRBJ1-2 | TRBV5-1 | ASSLESGGGRGGYT
12 | TRBJ1-1 | TRBV19 | ASSAQGLNTEAF
12 | TRBJ1-2 | TRBV11-2 | ASSPQGDNYGYT
13 | TRBJ2-3 | TRBV12-5 | ASGHSTGEGDTQY
12 | TRBJ2-3 | TRBV19 | ASSIGREADTQY
12 | TRBJ2-6 | TRBV6-5 | ASSLASGANVLT
10 | TRBJ1-5 | TRBV29-1 | SVGRGDQPQH
12 | TRBJ1-1 | TRBV2 | ASSEDQGAAEAF
12 | TRBJ2-3 | TRBV28 | ASSSPLKTDTQY
13 | TRBJ2-5 | TRBV28 | ASSLPGQGQETQY
11 | TRBJ2-7 | TRBV7-8 | ASSLGRSYEQY
12 | TRBJ2-3 | TRBV7-2 | ASSLNRGTDTQY
14 | TRBJ2-2 | TRBV5-1 | ASSRGQGIGTGELF
13 | TRBJ2-3 | TRBV7-9 | ASSLVVGITDTQY
13 | TRBJ2-5 | TRBV28 | ASSLSGVPRETQY
11 | TRBJ2-1 | TRBV5-4 | ASSLDREGEQF
13 | TRBJ1-3 | TRBV7-3 | ASSAGAFAGNTIY
13 | TRBJ2-3 | TRBV6-5 | ASRQGRLGTDTQY
14 | TRBJ2-7 | TRBV5-5 | ASSLVAWDGSYEQY
15 | TRBJ1-5 | TRBV18 | ASSPYVSDTSNQPQH
12 | TRBJ1-2 | TRBV19 | ASSLVSANYGYT
12 | TRBJ1-4 | TRBV28 | ASSFSLSNEKLF
12 | - | TRBV7-3 | ASSLGPSSYEQY
13 | TRBJ2-5 | TRBV4-1 | ASSTQPGGSETQY
14 | TRBJ2-7 | TRBV5-1 | ASSLYIDTYSYEQY
13 | TRBJ2-1 | TRBV5-1 | ASTGGTGAYNEQF
15 | TRBJ2-5 | TRBV5-1 | ASSLAWVKGDQETQY
15 | TRBJ1-4 | TRBV2 | ASSFPGTGDPGEKLF
11 | TRBJ2-5 | TRBV28 | ASRGTRQETQY
12 | TRBJ2-1 | TRBV27 | ASSLQAGAIEQF
13 | TRBJ2-5 | TRBV7-3 | ASSQQGGGQETQY
11 | TRBJ2-1 | TRBV11-2 | ASSLDGPGEQF
14 | TRBJ2-5 | TRBV14 | ASSQVHRGGQETQY
16 | TRBJ2-1 | TRBV9 | ASSVGEGTSGRWSEQF
11 | TRBJ2-2 | TRBV14 | ASSRLGTGELF
16 | TRBJ2-4 | TRBV7-9 | ASSLVSSGRAKGNIQY
14 | TRBJ2-2 | TRBV4-1 | ASSQDSGANTGELF
10 | TRBJ2-5 | TRBV11-2 | ASEGAGETQY
12 | TRBJ2-3 | TRBV14 | ASSQREITDTQY
14 | TRBJ1-1 | TRBV13 | ASSPPRRGPLTEAF
11 | TRBJ1-5 | TRBV19 | ASTVGTNQPQH
14 | TRBJ2-3 | TRBV21-1 | ASSNTGGRSTDTQY
13 | TRBJ2-3 | TRBV7-2 | ASSLAGGSTDTQY
12 | TRBJ1-1 | TRBV2 | ASSPGTGYTEAF
13 | TRBJ2-7 | TRBV11-2 | ASSSKKGPLYEQY
13 | TRBJ2-5 | TRBV4-1 | ASSLRQGEGETQY
11 | TRBJ2-3 | TRBV29-1 | SVRTGTTDTQY
11 | TRBJ2-4 | TRBV30 | AWTARREGSPY
12 | TRBJ1-1 | TRBV29-1 | SVVLTRGGIEAF
14 | TRBJ2-5 | TRBV9 | ASSVALTSGRETQY